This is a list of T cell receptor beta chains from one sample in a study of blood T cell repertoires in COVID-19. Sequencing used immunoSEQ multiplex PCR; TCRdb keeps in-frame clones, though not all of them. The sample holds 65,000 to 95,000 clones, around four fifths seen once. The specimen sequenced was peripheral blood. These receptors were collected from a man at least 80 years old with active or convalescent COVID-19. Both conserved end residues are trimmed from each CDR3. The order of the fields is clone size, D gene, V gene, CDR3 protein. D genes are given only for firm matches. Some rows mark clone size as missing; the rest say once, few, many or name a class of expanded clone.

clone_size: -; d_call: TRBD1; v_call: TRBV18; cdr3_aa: ASSPRGYGDTGELF
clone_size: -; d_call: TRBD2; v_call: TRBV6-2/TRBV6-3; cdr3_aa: ASSYPGLAGVVQY
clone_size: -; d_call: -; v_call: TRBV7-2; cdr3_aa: ASSPDSAAGEKLF
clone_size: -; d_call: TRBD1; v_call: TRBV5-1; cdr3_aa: ASSVTGGEQF
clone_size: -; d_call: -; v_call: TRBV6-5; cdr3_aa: ASSYSGGPNTEAF
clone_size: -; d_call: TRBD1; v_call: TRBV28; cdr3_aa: ASRSTGGSNYGYT
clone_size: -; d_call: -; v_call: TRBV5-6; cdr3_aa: ASRNRAPRAYGYT
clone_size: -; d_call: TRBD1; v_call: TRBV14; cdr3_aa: ASSQDLNRGSEAF
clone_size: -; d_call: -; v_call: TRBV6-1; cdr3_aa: ASSERTVNQPQH
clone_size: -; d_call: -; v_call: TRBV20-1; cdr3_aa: SASLGAETQY
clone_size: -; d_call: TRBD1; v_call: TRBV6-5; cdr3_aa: ASRDRAGGDEQF
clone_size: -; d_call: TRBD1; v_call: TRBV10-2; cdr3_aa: ASSLRGGTGGPGHSPLH
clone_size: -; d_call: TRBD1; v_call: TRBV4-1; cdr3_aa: ASSQDPRTGGFYEKLF
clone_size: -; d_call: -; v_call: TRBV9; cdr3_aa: ASSAQGDYGYT
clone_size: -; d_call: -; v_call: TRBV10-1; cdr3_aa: ASSGGGHTGELF
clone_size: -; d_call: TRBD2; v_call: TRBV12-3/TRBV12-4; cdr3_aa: ASSVRGDNEQF
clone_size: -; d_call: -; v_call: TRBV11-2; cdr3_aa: ASSLVGGYGTEAF
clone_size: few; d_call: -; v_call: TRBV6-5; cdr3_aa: ASAPRADYGYT
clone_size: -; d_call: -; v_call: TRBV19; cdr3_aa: ASSIVSYNQPQH
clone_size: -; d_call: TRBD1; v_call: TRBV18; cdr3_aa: ASSLGQGGSRAF
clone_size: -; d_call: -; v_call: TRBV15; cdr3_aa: ATSRGLAGGTEAF
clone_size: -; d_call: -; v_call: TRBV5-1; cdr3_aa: ASSIYETQY
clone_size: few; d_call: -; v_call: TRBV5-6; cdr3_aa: ASSPLRGRGSTDTQY
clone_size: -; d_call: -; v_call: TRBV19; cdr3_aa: ASRAGGEQF
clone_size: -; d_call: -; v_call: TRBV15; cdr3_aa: ATSRDRADTQY